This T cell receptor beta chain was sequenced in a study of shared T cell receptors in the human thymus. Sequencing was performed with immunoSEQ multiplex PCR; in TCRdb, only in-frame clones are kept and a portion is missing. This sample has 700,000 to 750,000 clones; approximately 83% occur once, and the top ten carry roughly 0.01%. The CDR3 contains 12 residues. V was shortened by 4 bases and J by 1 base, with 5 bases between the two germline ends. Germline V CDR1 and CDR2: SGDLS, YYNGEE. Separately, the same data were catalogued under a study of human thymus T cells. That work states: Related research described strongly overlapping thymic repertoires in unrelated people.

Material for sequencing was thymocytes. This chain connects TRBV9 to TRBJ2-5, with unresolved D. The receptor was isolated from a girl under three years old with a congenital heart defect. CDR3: CASSRSQETQYF. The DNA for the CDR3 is TGTGCCAGCAGCCGGTCCCAAGAGACCCAGTACTTC.